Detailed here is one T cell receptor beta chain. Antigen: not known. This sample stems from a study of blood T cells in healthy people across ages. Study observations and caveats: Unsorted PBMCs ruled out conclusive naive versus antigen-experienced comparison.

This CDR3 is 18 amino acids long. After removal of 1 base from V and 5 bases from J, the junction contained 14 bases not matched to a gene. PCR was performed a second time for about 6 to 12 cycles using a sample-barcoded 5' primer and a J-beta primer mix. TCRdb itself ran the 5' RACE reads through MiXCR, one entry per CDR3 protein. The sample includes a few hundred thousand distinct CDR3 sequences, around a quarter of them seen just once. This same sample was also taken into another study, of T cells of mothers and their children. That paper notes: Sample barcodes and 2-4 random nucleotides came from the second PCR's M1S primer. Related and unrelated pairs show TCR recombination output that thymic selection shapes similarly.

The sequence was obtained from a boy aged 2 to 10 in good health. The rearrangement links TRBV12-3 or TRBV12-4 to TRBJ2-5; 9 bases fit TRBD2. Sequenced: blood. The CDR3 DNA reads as TGTGCCAGCAGTTTAGGGCTAGCGGGACACCACGCAAGGGAGACCCAGTACTTC. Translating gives CASSLGLAGHHARETQYF.